These T cell receptor beta chains were read from a single sample in a study of CD8 T cells in Susac syndrome. A single record per CDR3 protein comes from TCRdb applying MiXCR to the immunoSEQ multiplex PCR reads. The top ten hold more than 0.3% of the sample, which has about 100,000 distinct CDR3 sequences, roughly 96% seen once. The specimen sequenced was CD8+ T cells from PBMCs. The receptors shown here come from a human donor with Susac syndrome. Both conserved end residues are part of each CDR3. A D gene is named only where the DNA matches it firmly. Clone sizes are given selectively: once, few, many, or a class where the clone is expanded.

clone_size j_call v_call d_call cdr3_aa cdr3_nt
- TRBJ2-7 TRBV28 TRBD1 CASREAGTGAYEQYF TGTGCCAGCAGAGAGGCCGGGACAGGGGCCTACGAGCAGTACTTC
- TRBJ2-3 TRBV9 - CASSKGSTDTQYF TGTGCCAGCAGCAAGGGGAGCACAGATACGCAGTATTTT
- TRBJ2-1 TRBV10-3 - CAISARDGLEDNEQFF TGTGCCATCAGTGCGAGGGATGGACTCGAGGACAATGAGCAGTTCTTC
- TRBJ2-3 TRBV3-1 TRBD2 CASSQVSGLAIDTQYF TGTGCCAGCAGCCAAGTTTCCGGACTAGCGATAGATACGCAGTATTTT
- TRBJ2-7 TRBV20-1 - CSAPKGGYEQYF TGCAGTGCTCCCAAAGGGGGGTACGAGCAGTACTTC
- TRBJ2-5 TRBV5-1 - CASSSTPGEQETQYF TGCGCCAGCAGCTCAACTCCGGGAGAACAAGAGACCCAGTACTTC
- TRBJ1-1 TRBV29-1 - CSGNRGHGTEAFF TGCAGCGGGAATAGGGGCCACGGCACTGAAGCTTTCTTT
- TRBJ2-5 TRBV15 TRBD1 CATSSFPGQKYF TGTGCCACCAGCAGTTTTCCGGGACAGAAGTACTTC
once TRBJ1-1 TRBV12-3/TRBV12-4 - CASRRTSGAEAFF TGTGCCAGCAGGCGAACCTCAGGGGCTGAAGCTTTCTTT
- TRBJ2-6 TRBV11-1 TRBD2 CASSSPGGGDTTISGANVLTF TGTGCCAGCAGCTCCCCCGGGGGGGGCGACACCACGATCTCTGGGGCCAACGTCCTGACTTTC
- TRBJ2-3 TRBV6-4 - CASSGSGTDTQYF TGTGCCAGCAGTGGGAGCGGCACAGATACGCAGTATTTT
- TRBJ2-1 TRBV5-4 - CASSLKGYEQFF TGTGCCAGCAGCTTGAAAGGGTATGAGCAGTTCTTC
- TRBJ2-3 TRBV25-1 - CASPGPAGTDTQYF TGTGCCAGCCCAGGGCCAGCCGGCACAGATACGCAGTATTTT
- TRBJ1-2 TRBV18 - CASSLTDNINYGYTF TGTGCCAGCTCGTTGACCGACAATATTAACTATGGCTACACCTTC
- TRBJ2-5 TRBV4-1 - CASSQVLGVETQYF TGCGCCAGCAGCCAAGTCTTAGGGGTCGAGACCCAGTACTTC
- TRBJ2-7 TRBV20-1 - CSARSGVLYEQYF TGCAGTGCTAGGTCAGGGGTTCTCTACGAGCAGTACTTC
- TRBJ2-7 TRBV29-1 TRBD1 CSVAWDRVYEQYF TGCAGCGTTGCCTGGGACAGAGTTTACGAGCAGTACTTC
- TRBJ2-5 TRBV25-1 - CASSRSAETQYF TGTGCCAGCAGCCGGAGCGCCGAGACCCAGTACTTC
- TRBJ2-1 TRBV5-1 - CASRERVSYNEQFF TGCGCCAGCAGGGAACGGGTCTCCTACAATGAGCAGTTCTTC
- TRBJ1-5 TRBV20-1 - CSARDWGRANQPQHF TGCAGTGCTAGAGACTGGGGCAGGGCCAATCAGCCCCAGCATTTT
- TRBJ2-5 TRBV20-1 TRBD2 CSARDPLAGDQETQYF TGCAGTGCTAGAGATCCCCTAGCGGGAGACCAAGAGACCCAGTACTTC
- TRBJ2-7 TRBV7-9 TRBD2 CASSHTSGAYEQYF TGTGCCAGCAGCCACACTAGCGGGGCCTACGAGCAGTACTTC
- TRBJ1-1 TRBV9 - CASSVGGGMNTEAFF TGTGCCAGCAGCGTAGGAGGGGGGATGAACACTGAAGCTTTCTTT
once TRBJ2-7 TRBV27 - CASSPGTLSYEQYF TGTGCCAGCAGTCCAGGGACCCTCTCCTACGAGCAGTACTTC
- TRBJ2-7 TRBV2 - CASRFQGNPYEQYF TGTGCCAGCAGATTCCAGGGAAATCCCTACGAGCAGTACTTC
- TRBJ1-2 TRBV5-1 - CASSPTTYLGLYGYTF TGCGCCAGCAGCCCAACGACCTATTTGGGCCTCTATGGCTACACCTTC
- TRBJ2-7 TRBV2 TRBD1 CASDRDRDLPEQYF TGTGCCAGCGACCGGGACAGGGACTTACCCGAGCAGTACTTC
- TRBJ2-7 TRBV5-4 - CASSLAAGNSDEQYF TGTGCCAGCAGCTTGGCGGCCGGGAATAGCGACGAGCAGTACTTC
- TRBJ1-5 TRBV20-1 - CSARDAANQPQHF TGCAGTGCTAGAGATGCCGCAAATCAGCCCCAGCATTTT
- TRBJ2-1 TRBV2 - CASSYSYNEQFF TGTGCCAGCAGTTACAGTTACAATGAGCAGTTCTTC
- TRBJ2-5 TRBV3-1 TRBD2 CASSQLFREGQETQYF TGTGCCAGCAGTCAACTATTCCGGGAGGGCCAAGAGACCCAGTACTTC